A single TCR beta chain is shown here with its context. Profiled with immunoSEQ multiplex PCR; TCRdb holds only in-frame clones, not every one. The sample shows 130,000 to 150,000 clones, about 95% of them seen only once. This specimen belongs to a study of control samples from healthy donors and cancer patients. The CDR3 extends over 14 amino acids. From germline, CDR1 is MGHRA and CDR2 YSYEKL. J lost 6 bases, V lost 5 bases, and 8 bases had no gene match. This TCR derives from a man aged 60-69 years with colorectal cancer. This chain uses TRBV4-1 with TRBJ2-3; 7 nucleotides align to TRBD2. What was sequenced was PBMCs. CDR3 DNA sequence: TGCGCCAGCAGCTCCCGGGGGGAGGGGGATACGCAGTATTTT. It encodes CASSSRGEGDTQYF.